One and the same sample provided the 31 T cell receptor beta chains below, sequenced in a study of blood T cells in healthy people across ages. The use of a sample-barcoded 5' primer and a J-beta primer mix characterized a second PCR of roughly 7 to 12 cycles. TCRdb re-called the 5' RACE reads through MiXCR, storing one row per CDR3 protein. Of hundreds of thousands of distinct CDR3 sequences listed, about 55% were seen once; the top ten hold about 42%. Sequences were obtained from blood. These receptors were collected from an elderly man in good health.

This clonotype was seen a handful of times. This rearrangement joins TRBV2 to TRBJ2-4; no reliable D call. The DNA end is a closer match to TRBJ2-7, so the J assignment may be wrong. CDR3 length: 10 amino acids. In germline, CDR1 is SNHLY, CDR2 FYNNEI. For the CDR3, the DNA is TGTGCCAGCAACGGATACGAGCAGTACTTC. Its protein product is CASNGYEQYF.

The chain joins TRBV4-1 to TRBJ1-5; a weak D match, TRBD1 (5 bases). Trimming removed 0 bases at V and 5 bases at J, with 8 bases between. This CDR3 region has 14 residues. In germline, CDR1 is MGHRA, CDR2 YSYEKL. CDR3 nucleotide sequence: TGCGCCAGCAGCCAAGATCAGGGTTATCAGCCCCAGCATTTT. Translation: CASSQDQGYQPQHF.

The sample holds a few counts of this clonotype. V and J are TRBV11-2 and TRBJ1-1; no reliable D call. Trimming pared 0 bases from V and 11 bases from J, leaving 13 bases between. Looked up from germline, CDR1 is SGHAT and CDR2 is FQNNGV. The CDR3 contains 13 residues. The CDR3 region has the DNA TGTGCCAGCAGCTTAGATCTACGGGTAATGGCTTTCTTT. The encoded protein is CASSLDLRVMAFF.

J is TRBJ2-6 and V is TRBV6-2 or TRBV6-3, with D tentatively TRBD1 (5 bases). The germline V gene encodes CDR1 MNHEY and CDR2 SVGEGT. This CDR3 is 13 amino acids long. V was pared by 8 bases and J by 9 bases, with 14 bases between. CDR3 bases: TGTGCCAGCCTAAGACAGCTGTTCAACGTCCTGACTTTC. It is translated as CASLRQLFNVLTF.

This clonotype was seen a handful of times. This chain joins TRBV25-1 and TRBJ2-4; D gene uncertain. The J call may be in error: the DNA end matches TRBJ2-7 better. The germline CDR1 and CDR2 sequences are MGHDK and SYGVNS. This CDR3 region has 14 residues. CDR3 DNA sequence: TGTGCCAGCAGTGAGGGCCTTAAGATCGGCGAGCAGTACTTC. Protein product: CASSEGLKIGEQYF.

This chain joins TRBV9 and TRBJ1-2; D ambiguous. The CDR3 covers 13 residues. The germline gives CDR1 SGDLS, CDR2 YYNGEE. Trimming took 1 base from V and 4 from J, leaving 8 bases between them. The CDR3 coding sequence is TGTGCCAGCAGCGTAATAGCTCTCTATGGCTACACCTTC. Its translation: CASSVIALYGYTF.

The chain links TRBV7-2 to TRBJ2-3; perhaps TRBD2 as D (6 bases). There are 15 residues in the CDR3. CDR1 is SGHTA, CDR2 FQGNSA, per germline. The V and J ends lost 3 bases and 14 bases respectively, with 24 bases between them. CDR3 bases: TGTGCCAGCAGCTTCCCGGGCGGGGCGCACAGATACGCGTATTTT. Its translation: CASSFPGGAHRYAYF.

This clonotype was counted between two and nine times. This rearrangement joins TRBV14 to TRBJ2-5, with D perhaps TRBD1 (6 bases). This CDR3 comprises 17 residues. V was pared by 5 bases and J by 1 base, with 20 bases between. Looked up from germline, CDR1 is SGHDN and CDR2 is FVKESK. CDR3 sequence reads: CASSEGIRNRVQETQYF. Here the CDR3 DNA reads TGTGCCAGCAGCGAAGGAATTAGAAACAGGGTCCAAGAGACCCAGTACTTC.

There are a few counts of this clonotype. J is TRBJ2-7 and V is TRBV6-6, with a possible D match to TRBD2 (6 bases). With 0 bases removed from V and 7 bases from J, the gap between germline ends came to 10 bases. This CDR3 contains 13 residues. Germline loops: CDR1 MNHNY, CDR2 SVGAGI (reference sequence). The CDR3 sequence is CASSYSSGVEQYF. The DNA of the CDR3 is TGTGCCAGCAGTTACTCTTCGGGGGTTGAGCAGTACTTC.

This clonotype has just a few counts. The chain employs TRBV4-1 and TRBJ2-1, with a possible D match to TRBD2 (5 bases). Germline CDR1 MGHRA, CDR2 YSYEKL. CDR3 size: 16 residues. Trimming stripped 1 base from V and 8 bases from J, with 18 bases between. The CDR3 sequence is CASSQVSSGQGDEQFF. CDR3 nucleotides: TGCGCCAGCAGCCAAGTGTCCAGCGGCCAAGGCGATGAGCAGTTCTTC.

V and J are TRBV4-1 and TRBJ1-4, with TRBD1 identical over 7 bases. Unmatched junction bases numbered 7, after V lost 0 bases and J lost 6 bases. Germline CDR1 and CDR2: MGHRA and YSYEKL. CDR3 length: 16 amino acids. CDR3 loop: CASSQEGAGGDEKLFF. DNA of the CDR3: TGCGCCAGCAGCCAAGAAGGTGCAGGGGGAGATGAAAAACTGTTTTTT.

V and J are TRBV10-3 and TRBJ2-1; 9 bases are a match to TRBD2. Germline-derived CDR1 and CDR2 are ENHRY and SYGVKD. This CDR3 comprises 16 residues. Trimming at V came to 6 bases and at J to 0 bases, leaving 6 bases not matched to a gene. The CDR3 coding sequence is TGTGCCATCAGAAATAGCGGGAGAGACTCCTACAATGAGCAGTTCTTC. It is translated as CAIRNSGRDSYNEQFF.

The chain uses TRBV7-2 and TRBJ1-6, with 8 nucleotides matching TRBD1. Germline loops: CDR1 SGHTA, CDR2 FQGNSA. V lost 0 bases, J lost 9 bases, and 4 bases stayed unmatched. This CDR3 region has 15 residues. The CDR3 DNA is TGTGCCAGCAGCTTAGCGGGGACAGGAGGTTCACCCCTCCACTTT. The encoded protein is CASSLAGTGGSPLHF. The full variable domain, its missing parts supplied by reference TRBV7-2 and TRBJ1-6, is GAGVSQSPSNKVTEKGKDVELRCDPISGHTALYWYRQSLGQGLEFLIYFQGNSAPDKSGLPSDRFSAERTGGSVSTLTIQRTQQEDSAVYLCASSLAGTGGSPLHFGNGTRLTVT.

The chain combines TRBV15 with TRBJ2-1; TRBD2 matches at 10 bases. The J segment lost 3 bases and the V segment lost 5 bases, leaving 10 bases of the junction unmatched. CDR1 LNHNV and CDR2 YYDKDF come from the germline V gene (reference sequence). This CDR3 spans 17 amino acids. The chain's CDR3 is CATSYTGTSDFYNEQFF. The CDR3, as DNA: TGTGCCACCAGCTACACCGGGACTAGCGACTTCTACAATGAGCAGTTCTTC.

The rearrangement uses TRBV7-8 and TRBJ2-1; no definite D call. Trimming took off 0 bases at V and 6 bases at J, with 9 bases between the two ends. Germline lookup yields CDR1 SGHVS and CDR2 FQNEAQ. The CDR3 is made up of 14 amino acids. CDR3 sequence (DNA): TGTGCCAGCAGCTTAGCGGAGACTTCCAATGAGCAGTTCTTC. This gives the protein CASSLAETSNEQFF.

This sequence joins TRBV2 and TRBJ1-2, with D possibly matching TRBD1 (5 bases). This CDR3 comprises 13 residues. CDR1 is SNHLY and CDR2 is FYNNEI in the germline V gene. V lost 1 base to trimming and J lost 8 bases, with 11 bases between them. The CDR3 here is CASSEGGTGGYTF. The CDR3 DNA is TGTGCCAGCAGTGAAGGGGGAACAGGAGGCTACACCTTC.

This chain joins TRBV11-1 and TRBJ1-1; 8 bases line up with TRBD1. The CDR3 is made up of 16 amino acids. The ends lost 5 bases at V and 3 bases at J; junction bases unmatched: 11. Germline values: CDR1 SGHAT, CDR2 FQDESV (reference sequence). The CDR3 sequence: CASSRLADRVDTEAFF. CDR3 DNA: TGTGCCAGCAGCCGTTTGGCGGACAGGGTGGACACTGAAGCTTTCTTT. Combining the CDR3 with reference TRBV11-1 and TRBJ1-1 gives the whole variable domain EAEVAQSPRYKITEKSQAVAFWCDPISGHATLYWYRQILGQGPELLVQFQDESVVDDSQLPKDRFSAERLKGVDSTLKIQPAELGDSAMYLCASSRLADRVDTEAFFGQGTRLTVV.

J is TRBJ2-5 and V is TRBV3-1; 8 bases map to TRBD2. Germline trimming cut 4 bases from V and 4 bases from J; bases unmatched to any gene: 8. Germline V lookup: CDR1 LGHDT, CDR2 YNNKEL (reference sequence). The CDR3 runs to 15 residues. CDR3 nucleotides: TGTGCCAGCAGCCCCCGGGGGGGAGTATCAGAGACCCAGTACTTC. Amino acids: CASSPRGGVSETQYF.

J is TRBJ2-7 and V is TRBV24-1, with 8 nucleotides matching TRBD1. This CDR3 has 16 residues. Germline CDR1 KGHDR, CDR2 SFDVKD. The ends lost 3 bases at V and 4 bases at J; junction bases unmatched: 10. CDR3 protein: CATSDTRGRGDYEQYF. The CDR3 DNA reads TGTGCCACCAGTGATACCAGGGGGCGAGGGGATTACGAGCAGTACTTC.

The CDR3 protein is CATSRDLVGQGSYGYTF. CDR3 in DNA: TGTGCCACCAGCAGAGATTTGGTGGGACAGGGTTCCTATGGCTACACCTTC. J is TRBJ1-2 and V is TRBV15; 9 bases are a match to TRBD1. CDR3 length equals 17 residues. V lost 0 bases and J lost 4; bases outside the gene matches: 9. Germline V CDR1 and CDR2: LNHNV, YYDKDF (reference sequence).

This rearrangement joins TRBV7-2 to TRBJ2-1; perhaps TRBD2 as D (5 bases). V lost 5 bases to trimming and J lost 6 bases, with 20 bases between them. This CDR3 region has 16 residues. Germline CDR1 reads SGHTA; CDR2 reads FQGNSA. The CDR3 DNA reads TGTGCCAGCAGCCTTAATGGGAGACGTCCCCGCAATGAGCAGTTCTTC. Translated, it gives CASSLNGRRPRNEQFF.

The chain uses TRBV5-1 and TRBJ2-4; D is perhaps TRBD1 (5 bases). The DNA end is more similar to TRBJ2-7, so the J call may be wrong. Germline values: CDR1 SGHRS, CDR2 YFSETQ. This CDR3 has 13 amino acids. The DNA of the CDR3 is TGCGCCAGCAGCAGGGGCGACAACTACGAGCAGTACTTC. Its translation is CASSRGDNYEQYF.

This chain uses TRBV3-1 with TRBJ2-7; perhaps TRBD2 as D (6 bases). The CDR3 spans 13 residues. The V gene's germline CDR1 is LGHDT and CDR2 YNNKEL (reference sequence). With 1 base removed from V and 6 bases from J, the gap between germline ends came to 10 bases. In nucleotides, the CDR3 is TGTGCCAGCAGCCAAGTCGGAGGGAGCGAGCAGTACTTC. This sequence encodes CASSQVGGSEQYF.

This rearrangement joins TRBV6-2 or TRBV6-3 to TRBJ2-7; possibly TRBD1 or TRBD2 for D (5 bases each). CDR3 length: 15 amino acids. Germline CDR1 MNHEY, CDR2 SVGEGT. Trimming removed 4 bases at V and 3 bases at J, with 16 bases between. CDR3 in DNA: TGTGCCAGCAGTTTACCCGGGACCGATTTCTACGAGCAGTACTTC. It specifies CASSLPGTDFYEQYF.

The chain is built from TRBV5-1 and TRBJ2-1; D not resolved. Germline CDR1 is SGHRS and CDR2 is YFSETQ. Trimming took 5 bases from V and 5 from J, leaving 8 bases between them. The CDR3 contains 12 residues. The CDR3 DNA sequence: TGCGCCAGCAGGCGCCTGGACAATGAGCAGTTCTTC. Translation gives CASRRLDNEQFF.

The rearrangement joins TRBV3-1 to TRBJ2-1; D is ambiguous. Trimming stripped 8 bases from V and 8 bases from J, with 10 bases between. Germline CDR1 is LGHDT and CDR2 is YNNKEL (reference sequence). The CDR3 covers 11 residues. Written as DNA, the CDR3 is TGTGCCAGCGGCGCCGGGCATGAGCAGTTCTTC. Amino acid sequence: CASGAGHEQFF.

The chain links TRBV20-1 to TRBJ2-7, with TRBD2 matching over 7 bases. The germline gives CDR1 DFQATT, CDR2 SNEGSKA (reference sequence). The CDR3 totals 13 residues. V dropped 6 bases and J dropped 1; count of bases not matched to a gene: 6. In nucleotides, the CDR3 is TGCAGTGCCCCCGCGGGAGCGTCCTACGAGCAGTACTTC. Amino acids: CSAPAGASYEQYF.

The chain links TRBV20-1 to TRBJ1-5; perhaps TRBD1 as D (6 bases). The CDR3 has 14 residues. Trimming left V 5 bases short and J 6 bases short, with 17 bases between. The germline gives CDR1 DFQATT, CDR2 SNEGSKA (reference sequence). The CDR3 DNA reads TGCAGTGCTGCCCTGGGGGGGGGCCCTCAGCCCCAGCATTTT. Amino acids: CSAALGGGPQPQHF.

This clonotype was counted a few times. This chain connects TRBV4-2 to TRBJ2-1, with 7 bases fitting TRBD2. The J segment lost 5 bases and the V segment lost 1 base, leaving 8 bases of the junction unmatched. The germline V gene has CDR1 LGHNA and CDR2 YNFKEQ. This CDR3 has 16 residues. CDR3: CASSQASSGNHNEQFF. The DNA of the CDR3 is TGTGCCAGCAGCCAAGCCTCGAGCGGGAACCACAATGAGCAGTTCTTC.

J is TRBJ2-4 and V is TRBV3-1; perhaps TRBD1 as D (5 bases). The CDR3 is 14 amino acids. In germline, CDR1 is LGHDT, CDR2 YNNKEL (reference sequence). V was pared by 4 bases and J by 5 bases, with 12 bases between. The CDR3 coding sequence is TGTGCCAGCAGCCCCCGACAGACCCAAAACATTCAGTACTTC. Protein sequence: CASSPRQTQNIQYF.

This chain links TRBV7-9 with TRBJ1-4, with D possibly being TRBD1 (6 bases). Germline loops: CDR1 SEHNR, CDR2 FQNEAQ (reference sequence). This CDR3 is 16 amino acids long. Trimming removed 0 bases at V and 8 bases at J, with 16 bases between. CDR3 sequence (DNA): TGTGCCAGCAGCTTAGCGGGGGCCCCCGGGGTCGAAAAACTGTTTTTT. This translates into CASSLAGAPGVEKLFF.